The clone carrying this T cell receptor beta chain was seen once. What it binds is unknown. Then a second PCR, running roughly 7 to 11 cycles, was carried out with a sample-barcoded 5' primer and a J-beta primer mix. Each cDNA molecule was tagged by a template-switch adaptor with 12 random nucleotides. TCRdb passed the 5' RACE reads through MiXCR, listing each CDR3 protein once. The sample has 600,000 to 650,000 distinct CDR3 sequences, under 70% seen once. The sample originates from a study of blood T cells in healthy people across ages. Study-level results: Greater diversity and more naive CD4+ cells were seen in long-lived donors than in aged donors. The study could not conclusively compare naive and antigen-experienced cells, given its unsorted PBMCs. With donor CMV status unknown, expanded clonotype changes were possibly confounded.

This TCR derives from a man aged 60-69 years in good health. The sequencing input was blood.

The CDR3 DNA reads as TGTGCCAGCAGATTAAGCTCAGATACGCAGTATTTT. As protein: CASRLSSDTQYF. The chain combines TRBV12-3 or TRBV12-4 with TRBJ2-3; D is unclear. CDR3 length equals 12 residues. The V gene lost 6 bases and the J gene lost 4 bases, with 8 bases spanning the gap.